This note documents a single TCR beta chain sequence. Antigen unknown. This record comes from a study of T cell responses to AZD1222 COVID-19 vaccine. Overall study results and limits: Donors were largely white British and mainly female; clonal diversity was possibly underestimated. Reportedly, nearly half the spike-specific TCRs target unmutated variant regions. Repertoire sampling was restricted to post-peak T cell response timepoints.

Using immunoSEQ multiplex PCR, the repertoire was profiled, and TCRdb retains in-frame clones only, with some absent. The table shows 140,000 to 150,000 clones, with roughly 88% occurring only once. The CDR3 has 12 residues. The germline gives CDR1 ENHRY, CDR2 SYGVKD. Trimming took 4 bases from V and 7 from J, leaving 10 bases between them. The source of this sequence is an adult in good health. Sequenced here: peripheral blood, sampled on day 0 of AZD1222 vaccination. V usage is TRBV10-3 and J usage is TRBJ1-1; D is unresolved. The CDR3 bases are TGTGCCATCAGTGCCTTGGACTTTGAAGCTTTCTTT. This gives the protein CAISALDFEAFF.